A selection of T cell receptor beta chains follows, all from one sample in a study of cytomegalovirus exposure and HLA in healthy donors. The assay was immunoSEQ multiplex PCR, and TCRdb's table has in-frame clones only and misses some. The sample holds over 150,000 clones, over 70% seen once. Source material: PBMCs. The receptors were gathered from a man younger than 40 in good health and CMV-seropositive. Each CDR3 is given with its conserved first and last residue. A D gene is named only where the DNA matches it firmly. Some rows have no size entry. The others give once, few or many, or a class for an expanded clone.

TGTGCCTGGAGTGACAAAATGGACAGGTATAGCAATCAGCCCCAGCATTTT CAWSDKMDRYSNQPQHF TRBJ1-5 TRBD1 TRBV30 few
TGTGCCAGCACCCTAGGACAGGGGCGTGAAGCTTTCTTT CASTLGQGREAFF TRBJ1-1 TRBD1 TRBV6-6 -
TGTGCCAGCAGCGTAGAAGGACTCTCCGGGTCCTACGAGCAGTACTTC CASSVEGLSGSYEQYF TRBJ2-7 - TRBV9 few
TGCAGCGTATTGACAGGGGTTGGAGATACGCAGTATTTT CSVLTGVGDTQYF TRBJ2-3 TRBD1 TRBV29-1 -
TGTGCCAGGAGTTCACAGGGGTCGAGAGATACGCAGTATTTT CARSSQGSRDTQYF TRBJ2-3 TRBD1 TRBV2 few
TGTGCCAGCAGTGAACAGGCGACAGGGTACTCCCATGGCTACACCTTC CASSEQATGYSHGYTF TRBJ1-2 TRBD1 TRBV2 -
TGTGCCAGCAGTGAAGCGATGATAGAAAATCAGCCCCAGCATTTT CASSEAMIENQPQHF TRBJ1-5 - TRBV2 once
TGTGCCAGCAGCTCCAGGGGCGGGCAGCCCCAGCATTTT CASSSRGGQPQHF TRBJ1-5 - TRBV7-2 few
TGCAGCGTGGGACAGGGGGAAAATGAGCAGTTCTTC CSVGQGENEQFF TRBJ2-1 TRBD1 TRBV29-1 -
TGTGCCAGCAGCGACAGAAAAACGGATTCACCCCTCCACTTT CASSDRKTDSPLHF TRBJ1-6 - TRBV5-4 -
TGCGCCAGCAGTTTAGGGGTGGATGAAAAACTGTTTTTT CASSLGVDEKLFF TRBJ1-4 - TRBV5-1 -
TGTGCCAGCAGCAACGGACTAGCGGTCGTTCAAGAGACCCAGTACTTC CASSNGLAVVQETQYF TRBJ2-5 TRBD2 TRBV28 -
TGCGCCAGCAGCACCGGGACTAGCGGGAGACCGTCCTACAATGAGCAGTTCTTC CASSTGTSGRPSYNEQFF TRBJ2-1 TRBD2 TRBV5-1 -
TGTGCCAGTCGGGACAGGGGAGGAATAGACACCGGGGAGCTGTTTTTT CASRDRGGIDTGELFF TRBJ2-2 TRBD1 TRBV6-6 -
TGTGCCAGCAGTTACGACAGGGCCAATGAGCAGTTCTTC CASSYDRANEQFF TRBJ2-1 TRBD1 TRBV6-5 -
TGTGCTAGTGGTTTGGTTCTAGCCGGGTTGGGCGGGACCCAGTACTTC CASGLVLAGLGGTQYF TRBJ2-5 - TRBV12-5 -
TGCAGCGTTGTAATAGCGGGAGTCTCCTACGAGCAGTACTTC CSVVIAGVSYEQYF TRBJ2-7 TRBD2 TRBV29-1 -
TGTGCCAGCAGGGACAGGGGATTCGGGGAGCTGTTTTTT CASRDRGFGELFF TRBJ2-2 TRBD1 TRBV6-5 -
TGTGCCAGCAGTTTACCCCTAGCCGTCCCAAGATATGGCTACACCTTC CASSLPLAVPRYGYTF TRBJ1-2 - TRBV28 -
TGTGCCAGCAGCCCGGGGATGGAGCAACTAGGGAAACTGTTTTTT CASSPGMEQLGKLFF TRBJ1-4 - TRBV5-6 few